These T cell receptor beta chains were read from a single sample in a study of identical twins. TCRdb analysed the 5' RACE reads with MiXCR anew, one entry per CDR3 protein. Among fewer than 500,000 distinct CDR3 sequences listed, around 24% were seen once. Another study also made use of these data, one on T cells expressing NK-cell markers.

Sequenced sample: CD4+ T cells sorted from blood. Receptor source: a woman aged 18-29 years in good health. CDR3s include the opening cysteine and the closing phenylalanine or tryptophan. The order of the fields is clone size, D gene, V gene, J gene, CDR3 DNA, CDR3 protein. D genes are given only for firm matches. Only part of the rows carry a size: once, few, many, or a class if the clone is expanded.

.	TRBD1	TRBV25-1	TRBJ1-1	TGTGCCAGCAGTCTCCCCGGGACAGGGGCCACTGAAGCTTTCTTT	CASSLPGTGATEAFF
.	.	TRBV6-2/TRBV6-3	TRBJ2-2	TGTGCCAGCAGTCCGGCGCGCACAGCCAACACCGGGGAGCTGTTTTTT	CASSPARTANTGELFF
.	TRBD2	TRBV7-2	TRBJ2-1	TGTGCCAGCAGCGAATCGCGCCGGGGGGGGCTGAATGAGCAGTTCTTC	CASSESRRGGLNEQFF
once	.	TRBV29-1	TRBJ1-1	TGCAGCGTTAGCGTGGGCCCTGAAGCTTTCTTT	CSVSVGPEAFF
few	.	TRBV5-1	TRBJ1-1	TGCGCCAGCAGCTTGGTGGTCCGGGCTGAAGCTTTCTTT	CASSLVVRAEAFF
.	.	TRBV5-1	TRBJ2-2	TGCGCCAGCAGCGGCCGGACAACGTACACCGGGGAGCTGTTTTTT	CASSGRTTYTGELFF
.	TRBD2	TRBV12-3/TRBV12-4	TRBJ2-3	TGTGCCAGCAGCTCCCTAGCGGGGTCCAGCACAGATACGCAGTATTTT	CASSSLAGSSTDTQYF
.	.	TRBV5-6	TRBJ2-7	TGTGCCAGCAGCAACACAGCCTACGAGCAGTACTTC	CASSNTAYEQYF
few	.	TRBV5-5	TRBJ1-1	TGTGCCAGCAGCTTGGGTGGACGCCTGAACACTGAAGCTTTCTTT	CASSLGGRLNTEAFF
.	TRBD2	TRBV20-1	TRBJ2-2	TGCAGTGCTAGACCTAGCGGGCAACTCACCGGGGAGCTGTTTTTT	CSARPSGQLTGELFF
few	.	TRBV20-1	TRBJ2-7	TGCAGTGCTTCTACCGGGGCGAGGTCCTACGAGCAGTACTTC	CSASTGARSYEQYF
.	.	TRBV4-3	TRBJ1-1	TGCGCCAGCAGCCAGCTATGGTACACTGAAGCTTTCTTT	CASSQLWYTEAFF
.	TRBD2	TRBV20-1	TRBJ2-7	TGCAGTGCTGGGGGGACTAGCGGGAGTCCCTACGAGCAGTACTTC	CSAGGTSGSPYEQYF
few	.	TRBV9	TRBJ2-1	TGTGCCAGCAGCCCTCGACAGAGCGGTGAGCAGTTCTTC	CASSPRQSGEQFF
.	TRBD1	TRBV4-3	TRBJ2-7	TGCGCCAGCAGCCAAGATAGGACAGGCATTCGGAGTTCCTACGAGCAGTACTTC	CASSQDRTGIRSSYEQYF
few	TRBD2	TRBV5-1	TRBJ2-1	TGCGCCAGCAGGGTACTAGCGGGGGGGCCCAATGAGCAGTTCTTC	CASRVLAGGPNEQFF
.	.	TRBV6-2/TRBV6-3	TRBJ2-3	TGTGCCAGCAGCCGAGGGGGAGATGCGGATACGCAGTATTTT	CASSRGGDADTQYF
many	.	TRBV2	TRBJ2-1	TGTGCCAGCAGCGGGGGGCCCTACAATGAGCAGTTCTTC	CASSGGPYNEQFF
few	.	TRBV3-1	TRBJ2-1	TGTGCCAGCAGCCAGGCCAGAATTTACAATGAGCAGTTCTTC	CASSQARIYNEQFF
.	.	TRBV11-2	TRBJ1-1	TGTGCCAGCAGCTTATCGTCAGGGATGGCTTTCTTT	CASSLSSGMAFF
few	TRBD2	TRBV11-2	TRBJ2-7	TGTGCCAGCAGCTCTAGGACTAGCGGCAGGCCCTACGAGCAGTACTTC	CASSSRTSGRPYEQYF
.	.	TRBV12-3/TRBV12-4	TRBJ2-2	TGTGCCAGCAGTCATAGGGGATTAATGCACACCGGGGAGCTGTTTTTT	CASSHRGLMHTGELFF
.	.	TRBV5-1	TRBJ2-3	TGCGCCAGCAGCTTGTCCCAGTCCACAGATACGCAGTATTTT	CASSLSQSTDTQYF
.	TRBD2	TRBV25-1	TRBJ2-1	TGTGCCAGCAGGGAGACTAGCGGGGTTCACAATGAGCAGTTCTTC	CASRETSGVHNEQFF
.	.	TRBV5-1	TRBJ1-2	TGCGCCAGCAGCTTGGATCCGTATGGCTACACCTTC	CASSLDPYGYTF
.	TRBD1	TRBV7-2	TRBJ2-1	TGTGCCAGCAGACTAGACAGGGTATCCTACAATGAGCAGTTCTTC	CASRLDRVSYNEQFF
few	.	TRBV6-6	TRBJ1-1	TGTGCCAGCAGCGGAAGAAACACTGAAGCTTTCTTT	CASSGRNTEAFF
few	.	TRBV19	TRBJ2-7	TGTGCCAGTAGTATAGGCGCCCGGCGGGGTTCCTACGAGCAGTACTTC	CASSIGARRGSYEQYF